Listed below are T cell receptor beta chains from one sample, sequenced in a study of blood T cell repertoires in COVID-19. Assay used: immunoSEQ multiplex PCR; TCRdb lists only in-frame clones, some missing. The repertoire includes around 240,000 clones, around 83% of them detected once, and about 0.91% sits in the top ten. The specimen was peripheral blood. The origin of the receptors is a man in his forties or fifties with acute or convalescent COVID-19. Each CDR3 is given with its conserved first and last residue. The D gene is left open where the match is weak. Part of the rows lack a size; the others show once, few, many or a class for expanded clones.

TRBJ1-2 | NA | TRBV27 | NA | CASWQQGYGRNGYTF | TGTGCCAGCTGGCAACAGGGATATGGAAGAAATGGCTACACCTTC
TRBJ2-4 | NA | TRBV24-1 | NA | CATPGVGRNIQYF | TGTGCCACCCCTGGGGTTGGGAGAAACATTCAGTACTTC
TRBJ2-7 | NA | TRBV6-5 | NA | CASRLTDSGFEQYF | TGTGCCAGCAGACTGACCGATTCGGGATTCGAGCAGTACTTC
TRBJ1-2 | TRBD1 | TRBV27 | NA | CASSFLSGTGYGYTF | TGTGCCAGCAGTTTTCTTTCCGGGACAGGCTATGGCTACACCTTC
TRBJ1-3 | NA | TRBV18 | few | CASSPGTKTSGNTIYF | TGTGCCAGCTCACCGGGGACAAAAACCTCTGGAAACACCATATATTTT
TRBJ2-3 | TRBD2 | TRBV9 | NA | CASSVVASGGVSTDTQYF | TGTGCCAGCAGCGTAGTAGCCAGCGGGGGGGTTAGCACAGATACGCAGTATTTT
TRBJ2-7 | NA | TRBV5-6 | NA | CASSLFPYSYEQYF | TGTGCCAGCAGCTTGTTTCCGTACTCCTACGAGCAGTACTTC
TRBJ1-1 | NA | TRBV6-2/TRBV6-3 | NA | CASSLGLGANTEAFF | TGTGCCAGCAGCCTCGGGTTAGGGGCGAACACTGAAGCTTTCTTT
TRBJ2-5 | NA | TRBV7-2 | NA | CASSLQSETQYF | TGTGCCAGCAGCTTACAGTCAGAGACCCAGTACTTC
TRBJ2-7 | NA | TRBV7-2 | NA | CASSFIAYEQYF | TGTGCCAGCAGTTTTATAGCCTACGAGCAGTACTTC
TRBJ2-2 | NA | TRBV6-4 | NA | CARRAYSGELFF | TGTGCCAGGCGGGCTTATTCCGGGGAGCTGTTTTTT
TRBJ1-1 | NA | TRBV4-2 | few | CASSQWAGETEAFF | TGTGCCAGCAGCCAGTGGGCCGGGGAAACTGAAGCTTTCTTT
TRBJ1-6 | NA | TRBV7-9 | NA | CASSFGGDSPLHF | TGTGCCAGCAGCTTCGGCGGGGATTCACCCCTCCACTTT
TRBJ2-7 | TRBD2 | TRBV11-2 | once | CASSLSSGGFYEQYF | TGTGCCAGCAGCTTATCCAGCGGGGGATTCTACGAGCAGTACTTC
TRBJ2-2 | TRBD2 | TRBV3-1/TRBV3-2 | NA | CASSQERTSGGMGYAGELFF | TGTGCCAGCAGCCAAGAGAGAACTAGCGGGGGGATGGGTTACGCCGGGGAGCTGTTTTTT
TRBJ1-1 | NA | TRBV4-1 | NA | CASSQDRRGSMNTEAFF | TGCGCCAGCAGCCAAGATCGTAGGGGCAGCATGAACACTGAAGCTTTCTTT
TRBJ2-4 | NA | TRBV28 | once | CASSPPGTDLAKNIQYF | TGTGCCAGCAGCCCCCCCGGAACAGATTTAGCCAAAAACATTCAGTACTTC
TRBJ2-5 | NA | TRBV5-5 | once | CASSIYSSLAQYF | TGTGCCAGCAGCATCTACTCCTCGCTGGCCCAGTACTTC